Presented here are 21 T cell receptor beta chains from one specimen sequenced in a study of T cells in Graves' hyperthyroidism and ophthalmopathy. TCR beta CDR3 regions were amplified from RNA. HTBI primers were the set used in a first-round RT-PCR of the TCR CDR3. A single record per CDR3 protein comes from TCRdb applying MiXCR to the multiplex PCR reads. Of around 350,000 distinct CDR3 sequences listed, 15% to 20% are singletons. Sequenced: blood. These TCRs come from a woman younger than 30 with Graves' hyperthyroidism.

In regard to this clonotype: A read error may explain this, as a much larger clone is one base away. The rearrangement uses TRBV11-2 and TRBJ2-7; 7 nucleotides align to TRBD1. The length of the CDR3 is 16 residues. V gave up 1 base and J gave up 5 bases; unmatched junction bases: 11. The V gene's germline CDR1 is SGHAT and CDR2 FQNNGV. The CDR3 protein is CASSLVGTVGDNEQYF. The DNA for the CDR3 is TGTGCCAGCAGCTTAGTGGGGACAGTAGGGGACAACGAGCAGTACTTC.

This clonotype was counted ten times or more. This chain joins TRBV6-1 and TRBJ2-2; 7 bases line up with TRBD2. The V and J ends lost 7 bases and 3 bases, in that order; junction bases with no gene match: 11. Germline V gene lookup returns CDR1 MNHNS and CDR2 SASEGT. The CDR3 has 16 residues. In DNA form, the CDR3 reads TGTGCCAGCATGGGAAGCGGGGCAAAGGACACCGGGGAGCTGTTTTTT. The encoded protein is CASMGSGAKDTGELFF.

This clonotype came up many times. The chain carries TRBV6-5 and TRBJ2-7; D uncertain. Germline V gene data show CDR1 as MNHEY and CDR2 as SVGAGI. Trimming took off 4 bases at V and 0 bases at J, with 10 bases between the two ends. This CDR3 contains 14 residues. The CDR3 is CASSSRTDSYEQYF. CDR3 nucleotide sequence: TGTGCCAGCAGTTCAAGGACGGACTCCTACGAGCAGTACTTC.

This clonotype has a count of ten or more. The chain employs TRBV4-2 and TRBJ1-1, with 7 bases identical to TRBD1. The CDR3 totals 16 residues. V dropped 1 base and J dropped 5; count of bases not matched to a gene: 10. Germline V CDR1 and CDR2: LGHNA, YNFKEQ. This CDR3 reads CASSQGFSGGLTEAFF. CDR3 bases: TGTGCCAGCAGCCAAGGATTTTCAGGGGGGTTAACTGAAGCTTTCTTT.

This clonotype was seen only a few times. The chain uses TRBV28 and TRBJ1-2; 8 bases are shared with TRBD1. Per germline, CDR1 MDHEN and CDR2 SYDVKM. J gave up 8 bases and V 3 bases, and 11 bases lay outside the gene matches. The CDR3 length is 15 residues. The DNA for the CDR3 is TGTGCCAGCAGTTTCCCACAGGGGGAGGCCTACGGCTACACCTTC. Protein: CASSFPQGEAYGYTF.

The J gene is TRBJ1-1, the V gene TRBV2, with a possible D match to TRBD1 (6 bases). There are 14 residues in the CDR3. The V end was cut by 1 base, the J end by 7 bases, with 13 bases between. Germline V CDR1 and CDR2: SNHLY, FYNNEI. The CDR3 DNA is TGTGCCAGCAGTGAAGAGGGGGGAGACGATGAAGCTTTCTTT. It is translated as CASSEEGGDDEAFF.

The rearrangement uses TRBV5-1 and TRBJ2-5, with 7 bases identical to TRBD2. The CDR3 runs 16 residues. The trim removed 0 bases at V and 3 bases at J, leaving 8 bases unmatched. Germline loops: CDR1 SGHRS, CDR2 YFSETQ. CDR3 nucleotides: TGCGCCAGCAGCTTGGCCTGGGGGGGGACCAAAGAGACCCAGTACTTC. Residues: CASSLAWGGTKETQYF.

This clonotype showed up many times. The genes are TRBV4-2 and TRBJ2-7; 8 nucleotides agree with TRBD1. This CDR3 contains 16 residues. J gave up 2 bases and V 0 bases, and 6 bases lay outside the gene matches. Germline V gene lookup returns CDR1 LGHNA and CDR2 YNFKEQ. DNA of the CDR3: TGTGCCAGCAGCCAAGACGAAGGGACAGGTGCCTACGAGCAGTACTTC. Encoded protein: CASSQDEGTGAYEQYF.

This clonotype was seen at least ten times. The rearrangement uses TRBV28 and TRBJ2-3; perhaps TRBD1 as D (5 bases). Germline CDR1 MDHEN, CDR2 SYDVKM. This CDR3 is 14 amino acids long. Deletions cut 3 bases from V and 4 bases from J, with 11 bases between. CDR3 coding DNA: TGTGCCAGCAGTTTTGTCAGGGTGGCAGATACGCAGTATTTT. It specifies CASSFVRVADTQYF.

CDR3 sequence: CASSKMDRGNSPLHF. The CDR3, as DNA: TGTGCCAGCAGTAAAATGGACCGAGGGAATTCACCCCTCCACTTT. The chain links TRBV12-3 or TRBV12-4 to TRBJ1-6; D is ambiguous. This CDR3 has 15 amino acids. V lost 5 bases and J lost 7, with 15 bases in between.

This clonotype showed up just a few times. The V and J genes are TRBV6-5 and TRBJ1-1; D is ambiguous. The CDR3 totals 12 residues. Trimming shortened V by 0 bases and J by 11 bases, and 10 bases separated the two germline ends. The germline CDR1 and CDR2 sequences are MNHEY and SVGAGI. DNA of the CDR3: TGTGCCAGCAGTTACTCGAAAGGGCGCGCTTTCTTT. The encoded protein is CASSYSKGRAFF.

This clonotype was counted ten times or more. The J gene is TRBJ1-1, the V gene TRBV7-3, with D hard to call. Trimming removed 5 bases at V and 2 bases at J, with 9 bases between. The V gene's germline CDR1 is SGHTA and CDR2 FQGTGA. The CDR3 spans 13 residues. The CDR3 reads CASSMGINTEAFF. DNA of the CDR3: TGTGCCAGCAGCATGGGTATCAACACTGAAGCTTTCTTT.

Regarding this clonotype: This sequence may be a read error, since a much larger clone differs from it by one base. V is TRBV15 and J is TRBJ2-5; 9 nucleotides agree with TRBD1. The CDR3 spans 17 residues. The germline gives CDR1 LNHNV, CDR2 YYDKDF (reference sequence). The CDR3 sequence is CATSKAHGTGIQETHYF. CDR3 in DNA: TGTGCCACCAGCAAAGCCCATGGGACAGGGATACAAGAGACCCATTACTTC.

This clonotype was detected many times. This chain connects TRBV24-1 to TRBJ2-5; 7 positions match TRBD1. J gave up 2 bases and V 3 bases, and 5 bases lay outside the gene matches. Germline lookup yields CDR1 KGHDR and CDR2 SFDVKD. This CDR3 region has 15 residues. CDR3 nucleotides: TGTGCCACCAGTGATACCCGGGGACAGCAAGAGACCCAGTACTTC. Amino acids: CATSDTRGQQETQYF.

This clonotype showed up many times. The genes are TRBV30 and TRBJ2-7; D might be TRBD2 (5 bases). The CDR3 contains 14 residues. In germline, CDR1 is GTSNPN, CDR2 SVGIG (reference sequence). Trimming cost V 0 bases and J 2 bases, with 11 bases left between them. CDR3 in amino acids: CAWSVAADPYEQYF. In DNA form, the CDR3 reads TGTGCCTGGAGTGTAGCGGCCGACCCCTACGAGCAGTACTTC.

The rearrangement uses TRBV4-1 and TRBJ2-2, with 8 positions matching TRBD2. Trimming removed 6 bases from V and 8 bases from J; junction bases left unmatched: 8. Germline loops: CDR1 MGHRA, CDR2 YSYEKL. The CDR3 sequence is 14 residues long. CDR3 region: CASRIAGSAGELFF. The CDR3, as DNA: TGCGCCAGCAGAATAGCGGGGTCGGCAGGGGAGCTGTTTTTT.

This chain's CDR3 is CASSQDGGVQYF. Written as DNA, the CDR3 is TGTGCCAGCAGCCAAGACGGGGGTGTTCAGTACTTC. The chain carries TRBV3-1 and TRBJ2-4; weak D call: TRBD2 (6 bases). V was pared by 0 bases and J by 11 bases, with 8 bases between. The V gene's germline CDR1 is LGHDT and CDR2 YNNKEL (reference sequence). The CDR3 is 12 amino acids.

This clonotype has only a few counts. The gene calls are TRBV6-6 and TRBJ2-5, with D perhaps matching TRBD2 (6 bases). The germline V and J ends were trimmed by 7 bases and 5 bases, with 17 bases remaining between them. Germline-derived CDR1 and CDR2 are MNHNY and SVGAGI (reference sequence). This CDR3 spans 14 amino acids. CDR3 sequence (DNA): TGTGCCAGCACCCTAAGAGGACTACAGGAGACCCAGTACTTC. This encodes CASTLRGLQETQYF.

This clonotype has ten or more counts. The chain links TRBV9 to TRBJ1-2; unclear D gene. V lost 0 bases and J lost 2, with 8 bases in between. The length of the CDR3 is 14 residues. The germline gives CDR1 SGDLS, CDR2 YYNGEE. This CDR3 reads CASSVGLGNYGYTF. The CDR3 coding sequence is TGTGCCAGCAGCGTAGGTTTGGGGAACTATGGCTACACCTTC.

This clonotype was picked up one time. CDR3 sequence reads: CASGRLAGDSEQFF. The CDR3 coding sequence is TGTGCTAGTGGTCGCTTAGCCGGTGACAGTGAGCAGTTCTTC. This chain joins TRBV12-5 and TRBJ2-1; a possible D gene is TRBD1 (5 bases). This CDR3 has 14 amino acids. Trimming stripped 5 bases from V and 9 bases from J, with 17 bases between. Germline CDR1 LGHNT, CDR2 FRNRAP.

This clonotype was detected ten times or more. The chain links TRBV28 to TRBJ2-4; tentatively, D is TRBD1 or TRBD2 (6 bases each). Germline lookup yields CDR1 MDHEN and CDR2 SYDVKM. The CDR3 covers 13 residues. V was cut by 6 bases and J by 8 bases, with 14 bases left in between. The CDR3 loop reads CASSQGTQYIQYF. The CDR3 DNA reads TGTGCCAGCAGCCAGGGGACTCAGTACATTCAGTACTTC. The full variable domain, in which reference TRBV28 and TRBJ2-4 provide the parts outside the CDR3, is DVKVTQSSRYLVKRTGEKVFLECVQDMDHENMFWYRQDPGLGLRLIYFSYDVKMKEKGDIPEGYSVSREKKERFSLILESASTNQTSMYLCASSQGTQYIQYFGAGTRLSVL.